Listed here are 24 T cell receptor beta chains from one sample, sequenced in a study of OX40 agonist ivuxolimab in advanced cancers. Profiling relied on immunoSEQ multiplex PCR, and the TCRdb table lists in-frame clones only, not all of them. This sample has approximately 15,000 clones, with roughly 87% found just once. The sample here was CD4+ or CD8+ T cells sorted from blood, taken in a trial of the OX40 agonist ivuxolimab. These TCRs come from an adult with an advanced solid tumor such as melanoma, head and neck, liver or kidney cancer.

This chain uses TRBV27 with TRBJ2-1, with D tentatively TRBD2 (6 bases). V gave up 0 bases and J gave up 7 bases, with 19 bases separating them. Germline CDR1 and CDR2: MNHEY and SMNVEV (reference sequence). The CDR3 totals 17 residues. For the CDR3, the DNA is TGTGCCAGCAGTTTATCCCTTCGACTAGATGAGGTGAATGAGCAGTTCTTC. This encodes CASSLSLRLDEVNEQFF.

This sequence joins TRBV6-1 and TRBJ1-4; D is undetermined. Germline values: CDR1 MNHNS, CDR2 SASEGT. Trimming took off 7 bases at V and 5 bases at J, with 17 bases between the two ends. This CDR3 is 15 amino acids long. This CDR3 reads CASTPNPVANEKLFF. The CDR3 DNA is TGTGCCAGCACCCCAAACCCCGTAGCGAATGAAAAACTGTTTTTT.

This chain joins TRBV29-1 and TRBJ2-1; 10 positions match TRBD2. The CDR3 runs to 17 residues. J was trimmed by 0 bases and V by 8 bases; bases with no gene match: 13. Germline V gene lookup returns CDR1 SQVTM and CDR2 ANQGSEA. The CDR3 here is CSTLAGAAVSSYNEQFF. The DNA of the CDR3 is TGCAGCACTCTAGCGGGGGCCGCCGTGAGCTCCTACAATGAGCAGTTCTTC.

J is TRBJ2-1 and V is TRBV2, with 8 bases identical to TRBD2. CDR1 and CDR2 from the germline V gene are SNHLY and FYNNEI. The V and J ends lost 5 bases and 0 bases, in that order; junction bases with no gene match: 6. The CDR3 runs to 16 residues. Written as DNA, the CDR3 is TGTGCCAGCAGTTGGGTTAGCGGGATCTCCTACAATGAGCAGTTCTTC. Translated: CASSWVSGISYNEQFF.

This chain joins TRBV5-4 and TRBJ1-2; weak D call: TRBD1 (5 bases). The CDR3 is 13 residues long. V dropped 3 bases and J dropped 4 bases, with 10 bases sitting between them. Germline assignment: CDR1 SGHNT and CDR2 YYREEE (reference sequence). CDR3 in DNA: TGTGCCAGCAGCTCGGGACCCCTCTATGGCTACACCTTC. This sequence encodes CASSSGPLYGYTF.

The chain carries TRBV7-6 and TRBJ1-2; D possibly corresponds to TRBD1 (5 bases). Trimming cost V 4 bases and J 4 bases, with 10 bases left between them. The CDR3 runs 13 residues. Germline lookup yields CDR1 SGHVS and CDR2 FNYEAQ. For the CDR3, the DNA is TGTGCCAGCAGCTCGGGACCCCTCTATGGCTACACCTTC. It translates to CASSSGPLYGYTF.

V is TRBV5-4 and J is TRBJ2-3; 7 bases are shared with TRBD2. Germline V lookup: CDR1 SGHNT, CDR2 YYREEE (reference sequence). CDR3 length: 15 residues. After removal of 3 bases from V and 0 bases from J, the junction contained 4 bases not matched to a gene. The CDR3 spells CASSSSGASTDTQYF. CDR3 nucleotide sequence: TGTGCCAGCAGCTCGAGCGGGGCGAGCACAGATACGCAGTATTTT.

This chain joins TRBV6-1 and TRBJ2-7; D not certain. V lost 6 bases to trimming and J lost 6 bases, with 12 bases between them. The length of the CDR3 is 12 residues. Germline CDR1 and CDR2: MNHNS and SASEGT. The CDR3 region is CASSHGWGEQYF. CDR3 bases: TGTGCCAGCAGCCACGGGTGGGGCGAGCAGTACTTC.

The rearrangement uses TRBV7-6 and TRBJ1-3, with TRBD1 as a possible D gene (5 bases). The CDR3 covers 17 residues. Germline assignment: CDR1 SGHVS and CDR2 FNYEAQ. The V gene lost 1 base and the J gene lost 0 bases, with 13 bases spanning the gap. The CDR3 nucleotides read TGTGCCAGCAGCTTAGGGGCGGGGGTCGCCTCTGGAAACACCATATATTTT. Translating it yields CASSLGAGVASGNTIYF.

This chain uses TRBV13 with TRBJ2-7; 12 bases match TRBD2. Losses at the gene ends were 5 bases for V and 4 bases for J; bases not matched to a gene: 6. CDR1 and CDR2 (germline): PRHDT, FYEKMQ (reference sequence). There are 15 residues in the CDR3. In DNA form, the CDR3 reads TGTGCCAGCAGCCCGGGGGGGACTAGCGGGTACGAGCAGTACTTC. This sequence encodes CASSPGGTSGYEQYF.

The chain uses TRBV6-1 and TRBJ2-7; 9 bases align to TRBD1. V was clipped by 4 bases and J by 4 bases; unmatched bases: 5. Germline V gene lookup returns CDR1 MNHNS and CDR2 SASEGT. The CDR3 has 14 amino acids. This CDR3 is CASSVSTGGYEQYF. DNA for the CDR3: TGTGCCAGCAGTGTTTCGACAGGGGGATACGAGCAGTACTTC.

The chain employs TRBV28 and TRBJ2-3; TRBD2 matches at 13 bases. This CDR3 contains 16 residues. V dropped 5 bases and J dropped 4; count of bases not matched to a gene: 6. From germline, CDR1 is MDHEN and CDR2 SYDVKM. The chain's CDR3 is CASSPTSGGAPDTQYF. As DNA, the CDR3 is TGTGCCAGCAGTCCTACTAGCGGGGGGGCCCCAGATACGCAGTATTTT.

This clone was counted only a few times. The V call is TRBV9, the J call TRBJ2-7; 11 bases fit TRBD2. With V trimmed by 0 bases and J by 4 bases, 6 bases remained unmatched. The germline V gene encodes CDR1 SGDLS and CDR2 YYNGEE. CDR3 size: 16 residues. The CDR3 nucleotides are TGTGCCAGCAGCGTAGGTAGCGGGAGGGCCGGATACGAGCAGTACTTC. The encoded protein is CASSVGSGRAGYEQYF.

This chain uses TRBV15 with TRBJ2-5; the match to TRBD1 covers 7 bases. The V gene end was trimmed by 1 base and the J gene end by 7 bases; junction bases not matched to a gene: 9. Germline-derived CDR1 and CDR2 are LNHNV and YYDKDF (reference sequence). The CDR3 has 15 residues. For the CDR3, the DNA is TGTGCCACCAGCAGAGTCTTGAGCTCAGGGGGGACCCAGTACTTC. As protein: CATSRVLSSGGTQYF.

The chain employs TRBV10-3 and TRBJ1-2, with 8 bases fitting TRBD1. The CDR3 is 15 amino acids. The ends lost 4 bases at V and 2 bases at J; junction bases unmatched: 6. Germline V CDR1 and CDR2: ENHRY, SYGVKD. The CDR3 loop is CAISGGTGGNYGYTF. In nucleotides, the CDR3 is TGTGCCATCAGTGGGGGGACAGGCGGAAACTATGGCTACACCTTC.

This rearrangement joins TRBV19 to TRBJ2-1; D not resolved. V was shortened by 10 bases and J by 8 bases, with 27 bases between the two germline ends. The CDR3 sequence is 16 residues long. Germline V gene sequence: CDR1 LNHDA, CDR2 SQIVND (reference sequence). CDR3 sequence: CATPQEWLAPGDEQFF. The DNA for the CDR3 is TGTGCCACTCCTCAGGAATGGCTCGCCCCGGGCGATGAGCAGTTCTTC.

The chain carries TRBV14 and TRBJ2-7, with TRBD2 as a possible D gene (5 bases). Between the trimmed V and J ends, which lost 1 base and 1 base, there was a span of 8 bases. CDR1 SGHDN and CDR2 FVKESK come from the germline V gene. The CDR3 consists of 14 residues. The CDR3: CASSQVDSSYEQYF. DNA for the CDR3: TGTGCCAGCAGCCAAGTGGACTCGTCCTACGAGCAGTACTTC.

This clone was detected once. The chain joins TRBV28 to TRBJ2-5; the match to TRBD2 covers 10 bases. This CDR3 is built from 15 residues. The germline gives CDR1 MDHEN, CDR2 SYDVKM. Trimming took 5 bases from V and 5 from J; bases not matched to a gene: 8. The CDR3 DNA reads TGTGCCAGCAGTCCTACTAGCGGGACGTGGGAGACCCAGTACTTC. As protein: CASSPTSGTWETQYF. Full variable domain (missing parts from reference TRBV28 and TRBJ2-5): DVKVTQSSRYLVKRTGEKVFLECVQDMDHENMFWYRQDPGLGLRLIYFSYDVKMKEKGDIPEGYSVSREKKERFSLILESASTNQTSMYLCASSPTSGTWETQYFGPGTRLLVL.

The genes are TRBV27 and TRBJ2-7; 8 bases fit TRBD2. CDR1 MNHEY and CDR2 SMNVEV come from the germline V gene (reference sequence). CDR3 size: 16 residues. J was trimmed by 1 base and V by 8 bases; bases with no gene match: 13. The CDR3 DNA reads TGTGCCAGCGCACCGTTTAGCGGGACTGGGTCCTACGAGCAGTACTTC. Translating it yields CASAPFSGTGSYEQYF.

V gene TRBV27 combines with J gene TRBJ2-5, with unresolved D. Germline CDR1 MNHEY, CDR2 SMNVEV (reference sequence). This CDR3 has 14 residues. The V and J ends lost 5 bases and 5 bases respectively, with 15 bases between them. The CDR3, as DNA: TGTGCCAGCAGTGCGACACCGGGCTTGGAGACCCAGTACTTC. Protein product: CASSATPGLETQYF.

V is TRBV5-1 and J is TRBJ2-3, with 9 bases identical to TRBD2. V shed 4 bases and J 6 bases; nucleotides not matched to a gene: 18. The germline gives CDR1 SGHRS, CDR2 YFSETQ. CDR3 length equals 18 residues. CDR3 bases: TGCGCCAGCAGCATGGCAACGGTAGCGGGAGCTACTCGGGATACGCAGTATTTT. It translates to CASSMATVAGATRDTQYF.

This clone has a handful of counts. CDR3 protein: CASSYSSDDYEQYF. In DNA, the CDR3 is TGTGCCAGCAGTTACTCCAGCGACGACTACGAGCAGTACTTC. The genes are TRBV6-5 and TRBJ2-7, with unresolved D. Germline lookup yields CDR1 MNHEY and CDR2 SVGAGI. The V gene lost 0 bases and the J gene lost 3 bases, with 9 bases spanning the gap. The length of the CDR3 is 14 residues.

The chain recombines TRBV7-3 with TRBJ2-3, with 11 bases matching TRBD2. The CDR3 sequence is 16 residues long. Germline V gene data show CDR1 as SGHTA and CDR2 as FQGTGA. V shed 4 bases and J 4 bases; nucleotides not matched to a gene: 7. CDR3 in DNA: TGTGCCAGCAGCTCGCCTTTAGCGGGGGGGGCAGATACGCAGTATTTT. Protein: CASSSPLAGGADTQYF.

CDR3 sequence reads: CASSGSGQSAYGYTF. The CDR3 nucleotides are TGTGCCAGCAGCGGCTCGGGACAATCGGCCTATGGCTACACCTTC. V gene TRBV9 combines with J gene TRBJ1-2; D perhaps matches TRBD1 (6 bases). Per germline, CDR1 SGDLS and CDR2 YYNGEE. Trimming pared 3 bases from V and 4 bases from J, leaving 16 bases between. The CDR3 is 15 residues long.